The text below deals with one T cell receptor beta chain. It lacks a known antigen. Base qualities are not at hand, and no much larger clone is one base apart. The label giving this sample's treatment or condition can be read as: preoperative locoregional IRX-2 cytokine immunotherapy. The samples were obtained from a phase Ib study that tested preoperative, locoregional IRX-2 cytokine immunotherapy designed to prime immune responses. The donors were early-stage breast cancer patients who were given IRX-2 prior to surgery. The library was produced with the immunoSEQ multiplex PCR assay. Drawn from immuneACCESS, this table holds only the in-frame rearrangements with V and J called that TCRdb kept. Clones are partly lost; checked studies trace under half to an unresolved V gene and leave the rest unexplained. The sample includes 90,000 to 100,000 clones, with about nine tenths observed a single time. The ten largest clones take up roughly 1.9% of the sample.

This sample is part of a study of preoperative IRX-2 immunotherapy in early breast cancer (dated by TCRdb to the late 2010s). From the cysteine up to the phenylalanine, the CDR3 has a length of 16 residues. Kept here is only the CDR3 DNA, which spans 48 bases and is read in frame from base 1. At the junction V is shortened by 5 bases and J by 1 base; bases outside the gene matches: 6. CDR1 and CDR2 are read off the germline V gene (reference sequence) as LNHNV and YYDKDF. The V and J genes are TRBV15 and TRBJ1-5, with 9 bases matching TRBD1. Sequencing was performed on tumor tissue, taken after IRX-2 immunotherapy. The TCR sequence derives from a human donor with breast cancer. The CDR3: CATSSTGQGSNQPQHF. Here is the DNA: TGTGCCACCAGCTCGACGGGACAGGGAAGCAATCAGCCCCAGCATTTT.